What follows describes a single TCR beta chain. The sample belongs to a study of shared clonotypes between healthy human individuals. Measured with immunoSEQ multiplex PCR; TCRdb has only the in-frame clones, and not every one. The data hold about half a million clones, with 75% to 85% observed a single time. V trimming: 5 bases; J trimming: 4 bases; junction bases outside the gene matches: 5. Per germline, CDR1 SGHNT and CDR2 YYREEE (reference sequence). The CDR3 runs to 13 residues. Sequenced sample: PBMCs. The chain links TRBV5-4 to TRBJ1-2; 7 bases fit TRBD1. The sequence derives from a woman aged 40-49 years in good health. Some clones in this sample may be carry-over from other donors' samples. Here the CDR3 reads CASRNRQGYGYTF. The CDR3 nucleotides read TGTGCCAGCAGGAACAGACAGGGCTATGGCTACACCTTC.